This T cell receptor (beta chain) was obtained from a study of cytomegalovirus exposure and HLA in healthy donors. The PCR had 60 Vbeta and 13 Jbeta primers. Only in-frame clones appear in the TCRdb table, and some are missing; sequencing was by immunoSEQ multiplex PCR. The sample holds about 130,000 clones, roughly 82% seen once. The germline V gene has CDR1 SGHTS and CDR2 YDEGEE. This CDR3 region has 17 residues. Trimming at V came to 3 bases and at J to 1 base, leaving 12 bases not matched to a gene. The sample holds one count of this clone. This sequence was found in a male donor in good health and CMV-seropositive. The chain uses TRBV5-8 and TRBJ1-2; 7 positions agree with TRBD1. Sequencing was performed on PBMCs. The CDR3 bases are TGTGCCAGCAGCTCGATTGGACCGGGACAGAGTAACTATGGCTACACCTTC. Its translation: CASSSIGPGQSNYGYTF.